The T cell receptor (beta chain) described here comes from a study of blood T cell repertoires in COVID-19. Study details: Both acute and convalescent COVID-19 samples were obtained from the United States, Italy and Spain.

Per the germline V gene, CDR1 is MNHEY and CDR2 is SVGAGI. Trimming shortened V by 7 bases and J by 0 bases, and 6 bases separated the two germline ends. This CDR3 spans 12 amino acids. Original processing methods: Reference gene primer amplification in the assay estimated nucleated cell counts. Some clones are missing from TCRdb's copy, which holds only in-frame ones; the method was immunoSEQ multiplex PCR. Clone size and V and J calls were adopted from that table, with D and trimming inferred from the DNA. The sample lists more than 95,000 clones, just under 80% occurring once. This TCR came from a human donor in a cohort sampled during active COVID-19. Sequencing was performed on peripheral blood. This chain uses TRBV6-5 with TRBJ1-1, with D hard to call. The CDR3 spells CASNILNTEAFF. For the CDR3, the DNA is TGTGCCAGCAATATCTTGAACACTGAAGCTTTCTTT.